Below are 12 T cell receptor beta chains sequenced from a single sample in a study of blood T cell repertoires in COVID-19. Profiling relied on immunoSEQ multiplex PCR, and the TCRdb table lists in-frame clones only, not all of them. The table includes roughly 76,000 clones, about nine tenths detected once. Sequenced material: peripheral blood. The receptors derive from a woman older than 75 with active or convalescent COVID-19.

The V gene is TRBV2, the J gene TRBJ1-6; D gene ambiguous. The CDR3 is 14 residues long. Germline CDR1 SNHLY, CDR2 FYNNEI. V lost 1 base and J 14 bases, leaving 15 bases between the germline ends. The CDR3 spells CASSEGTTREALHF. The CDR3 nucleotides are TGTGCCAGCAGTGAAGGGACGACCCGGGAGGCCCTCCACTTT.

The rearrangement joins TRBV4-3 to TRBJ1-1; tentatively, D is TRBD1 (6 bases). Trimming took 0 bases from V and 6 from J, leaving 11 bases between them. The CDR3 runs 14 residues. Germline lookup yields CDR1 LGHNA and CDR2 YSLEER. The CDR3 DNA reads TGCGCCAGCAGCCAAGATAGGGGGATCCCTGAAGCTTTCTTT. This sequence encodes CASSQDRGIPEAFF.

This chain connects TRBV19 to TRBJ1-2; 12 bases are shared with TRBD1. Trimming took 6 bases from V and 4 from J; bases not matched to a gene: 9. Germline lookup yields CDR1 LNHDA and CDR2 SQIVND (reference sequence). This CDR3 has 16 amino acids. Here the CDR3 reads CASSAYRGQGAYGYTF. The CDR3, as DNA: TGTGCCAGTAGCGCCTATAGGGGACAGGGGGCCTATGGCTACACCTTC.

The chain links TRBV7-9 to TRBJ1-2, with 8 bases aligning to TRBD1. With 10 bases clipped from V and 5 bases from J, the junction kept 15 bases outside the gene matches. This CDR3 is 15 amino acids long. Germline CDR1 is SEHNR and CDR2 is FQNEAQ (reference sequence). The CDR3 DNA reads TGTGCCACCGAAGGGACAGGCCATAATCTATATGGCTACACCTTC. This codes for CATEGTGHNLYGYTF.

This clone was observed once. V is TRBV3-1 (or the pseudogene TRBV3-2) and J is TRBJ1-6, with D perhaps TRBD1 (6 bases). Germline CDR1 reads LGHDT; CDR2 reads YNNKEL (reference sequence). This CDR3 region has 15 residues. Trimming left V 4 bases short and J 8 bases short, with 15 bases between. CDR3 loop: CASSPATGKDSPLHF. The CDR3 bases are TGTGCCAGCAGCCCCGCAACAGGGAAGGATTCACCCCTCCACTTT.

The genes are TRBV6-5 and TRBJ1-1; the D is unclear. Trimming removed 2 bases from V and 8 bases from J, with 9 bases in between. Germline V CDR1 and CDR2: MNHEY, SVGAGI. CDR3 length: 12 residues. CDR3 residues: CASSYGGVEAFF. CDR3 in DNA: TGTGCCAGCAGTTACGGCGGTGTGGAAGCTTTCTTT.

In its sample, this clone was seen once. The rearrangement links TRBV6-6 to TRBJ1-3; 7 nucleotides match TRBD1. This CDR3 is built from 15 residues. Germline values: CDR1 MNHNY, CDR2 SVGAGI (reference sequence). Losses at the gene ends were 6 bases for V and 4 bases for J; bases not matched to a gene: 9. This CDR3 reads CASSLPGQIGNTIYF. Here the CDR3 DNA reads TGTGCCAGCAGCCTACCGGGACAGATCGGAAACACCATATATTTT.

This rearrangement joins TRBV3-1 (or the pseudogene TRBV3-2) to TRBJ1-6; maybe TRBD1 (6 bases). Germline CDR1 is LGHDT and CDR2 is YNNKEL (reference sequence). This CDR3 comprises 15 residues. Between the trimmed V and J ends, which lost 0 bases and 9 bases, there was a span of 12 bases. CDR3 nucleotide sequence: TGTGCCAGCAGCCAAGATCAGGGGTGGATTTCACCCCTCCACTTT. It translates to CASSQDQGWISPLHF.

The CDR3 sequence is CSASVGTGLVNYGYTF. CDR3 nucleotide sequence: TGCAGTGCTAGTGTAGGAACAGGCCTTGTAAACTATGGCTACACCTTC. This chain uses TRBV20-1 with TRBJ1-2; tentative D call: TRBD1 (5 bases). The CDR3 is 16 amino acids. Germline-derived CDR1 and CDR2 are DFQATT and SNEGSKA (reference sequence). V was clipped by 3 bases and J by 2 bases, with 19 bases between them.

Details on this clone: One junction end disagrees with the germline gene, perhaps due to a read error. The CDR3 DNA sequence: TGTGCCAGCAAGATGTCGAGCTCCCACGAGCAGTACTTC. Protein sequence: CASKMSSSHEQYF. The chain employs TRBV7-9 and TRBJ2-7; no clear D. The germline V gene encodes CDR1 SEHNR and CDR2 FQNEAQ (reference sequence). The CDR3 length is 13 residues.

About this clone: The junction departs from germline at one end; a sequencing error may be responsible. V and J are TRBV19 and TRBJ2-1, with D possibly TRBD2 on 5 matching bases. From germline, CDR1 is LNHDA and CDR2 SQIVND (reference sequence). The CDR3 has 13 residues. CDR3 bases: TGTGCCAGTAGTGGCCTTGGGAGTCCTACAGAGCTCTTC. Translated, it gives CASSGLGSPTELF.

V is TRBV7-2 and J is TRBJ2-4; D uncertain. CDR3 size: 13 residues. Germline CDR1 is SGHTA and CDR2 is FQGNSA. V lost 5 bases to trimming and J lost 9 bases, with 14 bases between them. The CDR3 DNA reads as TGTGCCAGCAGCGCCGCTAGTGTAGGCATTCAGTACTTC. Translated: CASSAASVGIQYF.